These 8 T cell receptor beta chains originate from one sample sequenced in a study of blood T cell repertoires in COVID-19. Only in-frame clones appear in the TCRdb table, and some are missing; sequencing was by immunoSEQ multiplex PCR. The table lists 100,000 to 150,000 clones, about 88% of them singletons. The sequenced material came from peripheral blood. The origin of the receptors is a human donor in a cohort sampled during active COVID-19.

The rearrangement joins TRBV7-9 to TRBJ2-6; 8 bases align to TRBD1. The CDR3 loop spans 18 amino acids. V dropped 1 base and J dropped 3; count of bases not matched to a gene: 8. Germline CDR1 reads SEHNR; CDR2 reads FQNEAQ (reference sequence). The CDR3 spells CASSLGFSGGFGANVLTF. CDR3 in DNA: TGTGCCAGCAGCTTAGGTTTTTCAGGGGGCTTTGGGGCCAACGTCCTGACTTTC.

This chain joins TRBV3-1 (or the pseudogene TRBV3-2) and TRBJ2-7; D gene ambiguous. V was clipped by 4 bases and J by 1 base, with 5 bases between them. The CDR3 length is 12 residues. The germline V gene encodes CDR1 LGHDT and CDR2 YNNKEL (reference sequence). The CDR3 DNA is TGTGCCAGCAGCCTTCAATCCTACGAGCAGTACTTC. Amino acid sequence: CASSLQSYEQYF.

The chain has TRBV7-9 and TRBJ1-1; TRBD1 might be the D (5 bases). The CDR3 extends over 14 amino acids. V dropped 1 base and J dropped 4 bases, with 10 bases sitting between them. CDR1 SEHNR and CDR2 FQNEAQ come from the germline V gene (reference sequence). The CDR3: CASSLGGAFTEAFF. Written as DNA, the CDR3 is TGTGCCAGCAGCTTAGGGGGCGCGTTCACTGAAGCTTTCTTT.

The genes are TRBV12-3 or TRBV12-4 and TRBJ1-1; perhaps TRBD1 as D (6 bases). Trimming shortened V by 6 bases and J by 7 bases, and 15 bases separated the two germline ends. The CDR3 runs to 13 residues. The CDR3 sequence is CASSPRGRGEAFF. The CDR3 DNA follows: TGTGCCAGCAGCCCGCGGGGGCGAGGTGAAGCTTTCTTT.

The chain employs TRBV20-1 and TRBJ1-2; 7 bases are shared with TRBD1. CDR1 DFQATT and CDR2 SNEGSKA come from the germline V gene (reference sequence). The CDR3 has 14 amino acids. With 3 bases clipped from V and 8 bases from J, the junction kept 12 bases outside the gene matches. CDR3 sequence reads: CSASGGNRGLGYTF. CDR3 nucleotides: TGCAGTGCTAGTGGCGGGAACAGGGGTTTGGGCTACACCTTC.

The chain couples TRBV27 to TRBJ2-7, with D perhaps TRBD1 (5 bases). Trimming pared 3 bases from V and 3 bases from J, leaving 12 bases between. Germline CDR1 is MNHEY and CDR2 is SMNVEV (reference sequence). The CDR3 is made up of 14 amino acids. The CDR3 reads CASSLARAVYEQYF. The CDR3 nucleotides read TGTGCCAGCAGTTTGGCCAGGGCGGTCTACGAGCAGTACTTC.

The CDR3 here is CASRVLAGYNEQFF. CDR3 in DNA: TGCGCCAGCAGGGTTTTGGCGGGCTACAATGAGCAGTTCTTC. The rearrangement uses TRBV5-1 and TRBJ2-1, with D possibly being TRBD2 (5 bases). The V gene's germline CDR1 is SGHRS and CDR2 YFSETQ. V lost 5 bases and J 3 bases, leaving 12 bases between the germline ends. CDR3 length: 14 residues.

CDR3 nucleotides: TGTGCCAGCACACCCATAGGACAGGGAGCTTTCTTT. This translates into CASTPIGQGAFF. V and J are TRBV11-2 and TRBJ1-1; 8 bases are a match to TRBD1. CDR3 length: 12 amino acids. Germline loops: CDR1 SGHAT, CDR2 FQNNGV. With 7 bases clipped from V and 10 bases from J, the junction kept 8 bases outside the gene matches.